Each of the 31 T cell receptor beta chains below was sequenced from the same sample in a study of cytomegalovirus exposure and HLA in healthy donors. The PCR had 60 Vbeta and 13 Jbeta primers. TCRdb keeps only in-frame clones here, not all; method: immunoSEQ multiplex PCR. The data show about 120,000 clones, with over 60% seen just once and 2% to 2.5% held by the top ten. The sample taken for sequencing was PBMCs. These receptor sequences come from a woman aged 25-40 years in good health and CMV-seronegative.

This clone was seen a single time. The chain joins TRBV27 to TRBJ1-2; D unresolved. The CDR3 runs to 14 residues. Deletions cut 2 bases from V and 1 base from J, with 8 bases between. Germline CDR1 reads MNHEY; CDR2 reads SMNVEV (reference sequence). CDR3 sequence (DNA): TGTGCCAGCAGTTTAACGGGTTTTAACTATGGCTACACCTTC. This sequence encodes CASSLTGFNYGYTF.

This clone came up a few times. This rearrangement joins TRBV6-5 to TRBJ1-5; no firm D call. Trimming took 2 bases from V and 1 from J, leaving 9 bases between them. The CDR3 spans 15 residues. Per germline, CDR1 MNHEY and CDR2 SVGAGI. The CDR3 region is CASSYPLGSNQPQHF. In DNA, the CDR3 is TGTGCCAGCAGTTACCCCTTGGGCAGCAATCAGCCCCAGCATTTT.

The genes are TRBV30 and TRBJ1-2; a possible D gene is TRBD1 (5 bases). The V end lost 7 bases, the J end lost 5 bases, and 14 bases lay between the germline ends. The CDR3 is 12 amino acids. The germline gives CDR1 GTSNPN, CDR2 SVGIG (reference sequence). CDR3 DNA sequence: TGTGCCTCGGCTCAGGGTGTTTATGGCTACACCTTC. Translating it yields CASAQGVYGYTF.

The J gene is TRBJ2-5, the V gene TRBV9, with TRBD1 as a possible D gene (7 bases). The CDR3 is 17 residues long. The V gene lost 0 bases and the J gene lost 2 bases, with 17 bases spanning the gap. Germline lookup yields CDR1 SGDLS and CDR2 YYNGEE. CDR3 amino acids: CASSVGSRAGGQETQYF. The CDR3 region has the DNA TGTGCCAGCAGCGTAGGTAGTCGGGCAGGGGGGCAAGAGACCCAGTACTTC.

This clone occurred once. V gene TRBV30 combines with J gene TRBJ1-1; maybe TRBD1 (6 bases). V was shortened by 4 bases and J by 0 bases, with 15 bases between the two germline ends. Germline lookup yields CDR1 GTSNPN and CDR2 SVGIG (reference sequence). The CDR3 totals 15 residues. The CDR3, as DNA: TGTGCCTGGAATACAGGGTTGGGGCTGAACACTGAAGCTTTCTTT. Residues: CAWNTGLGLNTEAFF.

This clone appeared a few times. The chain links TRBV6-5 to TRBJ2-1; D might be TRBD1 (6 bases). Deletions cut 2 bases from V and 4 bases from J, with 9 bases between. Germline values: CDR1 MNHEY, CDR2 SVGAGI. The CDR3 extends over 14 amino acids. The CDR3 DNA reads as TGTGCCAGCAGTTACACTGGACAGTACAATGAGCAGTTCTTC. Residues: CASSYTGQYNEQFF.

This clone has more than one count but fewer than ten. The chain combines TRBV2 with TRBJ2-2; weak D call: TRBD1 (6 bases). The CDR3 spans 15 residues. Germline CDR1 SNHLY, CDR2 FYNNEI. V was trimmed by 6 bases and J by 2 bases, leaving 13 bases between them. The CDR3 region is CASSYRGINTGELFF. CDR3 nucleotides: TGTGCCAGCAGCTATAGGGGGATCAACACCGGGGAGCTGTTTTTT.

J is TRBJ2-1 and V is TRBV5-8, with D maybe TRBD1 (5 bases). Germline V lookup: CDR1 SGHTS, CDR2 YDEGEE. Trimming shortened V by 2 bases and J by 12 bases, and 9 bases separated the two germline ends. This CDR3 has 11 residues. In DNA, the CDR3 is TGTGCCAGCAGCTTCCCTAGGGGGCAGTTCTTC. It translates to CASSFPRGQFF.

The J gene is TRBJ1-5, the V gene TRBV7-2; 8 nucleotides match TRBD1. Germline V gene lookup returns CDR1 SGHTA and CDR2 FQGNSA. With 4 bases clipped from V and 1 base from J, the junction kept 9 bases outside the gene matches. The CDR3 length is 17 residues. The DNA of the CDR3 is TGTGCCAGCAGCTCCGGGACAGGATTTAGGAGCAATCAGCCCCAGCATTTT. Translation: CASSSGTGFRSNQPQHF.

CDR3: CASSIGALGAIDTEAFF. The CDR3 DNA follows: TGTGCCAGTAGTATAGGGGCCCTTGGGGCAATCGACACTGAAGCTTTCTTT. This chain uses TRBV19 with TRBJ1-1; possible D gene TRBD1, 5 bases. The CDR3 is made up of 17 amino acids. V was shortened by 1 base and J by 3 bases, with 18 bases between the two germline ends. Germline lookup yields CDR1 LNHDA and CDR2 SQIVND (reference sequence).

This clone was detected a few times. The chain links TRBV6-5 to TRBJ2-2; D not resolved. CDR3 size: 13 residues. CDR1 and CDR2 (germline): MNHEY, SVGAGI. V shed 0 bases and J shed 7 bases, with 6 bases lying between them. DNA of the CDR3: TGTGCCAGCAGTTACTCGAGTCACGGGGAGCTGTTTTTT. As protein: CASSYSSHGELFF.

The CDR3 DNA sequence: TGTGCCAGCAGCCAAGAGACAGGGTTCCCCCTCCACTTT. This sequence encodes CASSQETGFPLHF. The chain couples TRBV14 to TRBJ1-6; 7 positions agree with TRBD1. Germline CDR1 is SGHDN and CDR2 is FVKESK. The CDR3 loop spans 13 amino acids. Trimming at V came to 0 bases and at J to 13 bases, leaving 3 bases not matched to a gene.

DNA for the CDR3: TGCGCCAGCAGCCTAAACCCCACAGGGATTCAAGAGACCCAGTACTTC. The encoded protein is CASSLNPTGIQETQYF. The chain uses TRBV5-1 and TRBJ2-5, with D perhaps TRBD1 (6 bases). V was clipped by 4 bases and J by 2 bases, with 18 bases between them. Germline V gives CDR1 SGHRS, CDR2 YFSETQ. This CDR3 contains 16 residues.

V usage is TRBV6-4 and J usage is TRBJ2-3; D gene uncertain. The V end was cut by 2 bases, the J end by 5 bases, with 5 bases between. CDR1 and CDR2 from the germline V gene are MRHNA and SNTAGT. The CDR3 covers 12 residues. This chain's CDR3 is CASSDGQDTQYF. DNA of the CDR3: TGTGCCAGCAGTGACGGGCAAGATACGCAGTATTTT.

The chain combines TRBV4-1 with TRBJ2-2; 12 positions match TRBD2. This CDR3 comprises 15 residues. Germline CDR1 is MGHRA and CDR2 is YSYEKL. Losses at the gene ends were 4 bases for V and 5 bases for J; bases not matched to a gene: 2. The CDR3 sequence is CASSLTSGRTGELFF. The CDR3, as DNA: TGCGCCAGCAGCCTAACTAGCGGGAGGACCGGGGAGCTGTTTTTT.

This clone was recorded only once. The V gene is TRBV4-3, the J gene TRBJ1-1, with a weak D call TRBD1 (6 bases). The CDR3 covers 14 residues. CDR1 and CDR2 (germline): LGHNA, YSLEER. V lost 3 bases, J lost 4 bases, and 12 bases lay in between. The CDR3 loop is CASSQDRVSTEAFF. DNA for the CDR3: TGCGCCAGCAGCCAGGACAGAGTTAGCACTGAAGCTTTCTTT.

The DNA of the CDR3 is TGTGCCAGCTCCAAGACTAGCGGATCGTACAATGAGCAGTTCTTC. It codes for CASSKTSGSYNEQFF. The V gene is TRBV28, the J gene TRBJ2-1; 9 nucleotides agree with TRBD2. The CDR3 consists of 15 residues. V shed 8 bases and J 4 bases; nucleotides not matched to a gene: 9. Germline V lookup: CDR1 MDHEN, CDR2 SYDVKM.

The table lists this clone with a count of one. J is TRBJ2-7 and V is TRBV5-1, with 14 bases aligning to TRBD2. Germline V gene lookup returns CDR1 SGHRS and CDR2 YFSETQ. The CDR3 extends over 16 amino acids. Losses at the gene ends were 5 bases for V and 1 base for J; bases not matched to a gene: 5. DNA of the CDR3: TGCGCCAGCAGTCCGGGACTAGCGGGAGAGTCCTACGAGCAGTACTTC. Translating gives CASSPGLAGESYEQYF.

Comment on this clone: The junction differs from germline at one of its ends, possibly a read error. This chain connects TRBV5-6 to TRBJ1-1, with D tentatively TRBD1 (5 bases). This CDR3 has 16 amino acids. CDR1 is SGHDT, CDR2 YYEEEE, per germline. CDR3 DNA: TGTGCCGGCAGCTTGTTCTCGGGACTCACGAACACTGAAGCTTTCTTT. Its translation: CAGSLFSGLTNTEAFF.

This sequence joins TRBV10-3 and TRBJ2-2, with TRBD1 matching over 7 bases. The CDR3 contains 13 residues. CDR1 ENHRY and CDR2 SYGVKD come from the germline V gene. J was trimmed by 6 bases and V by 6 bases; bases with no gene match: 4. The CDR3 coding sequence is TGTGCCATCAGCAACGACAGGGCCGGGGAGCTGTTTTTT. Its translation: CAISNDRAGELFF.

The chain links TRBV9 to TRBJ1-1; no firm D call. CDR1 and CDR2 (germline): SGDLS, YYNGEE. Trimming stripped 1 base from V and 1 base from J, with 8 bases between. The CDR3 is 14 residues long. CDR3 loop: CASSVTTENTEAFF. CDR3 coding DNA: TGTGCCAGCAGCGTAACCACAGAGAACACTGAAGCTTTCTTT.

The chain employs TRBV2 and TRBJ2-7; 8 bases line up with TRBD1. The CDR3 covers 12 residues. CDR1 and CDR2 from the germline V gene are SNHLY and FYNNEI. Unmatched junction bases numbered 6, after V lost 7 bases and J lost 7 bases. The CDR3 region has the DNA TGTGCCAGCAAACAGGGGGGATGGGAGCAGTACTTC. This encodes CASKQGGWEQYF.

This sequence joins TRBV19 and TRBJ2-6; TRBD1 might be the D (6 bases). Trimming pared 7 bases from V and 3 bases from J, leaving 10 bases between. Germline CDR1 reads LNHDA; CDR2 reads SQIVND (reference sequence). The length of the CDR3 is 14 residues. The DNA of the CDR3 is TGTGCCAGTATCCAGGGGAATGGGGCCAACGTCCTGACTTTC. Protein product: CASIQGNGANVLTF.

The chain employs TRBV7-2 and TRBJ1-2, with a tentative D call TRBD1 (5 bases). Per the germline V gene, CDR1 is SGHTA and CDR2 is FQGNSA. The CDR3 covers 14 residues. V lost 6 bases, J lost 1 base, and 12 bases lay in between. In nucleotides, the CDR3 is TGTGCCAGCAGGCAGGGAGGGGATAACTATGGCTACACCTTC. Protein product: CASRQGGDNYGYTF.

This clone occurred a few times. This CDR3 reads CASQAGAYEQYF. The CDR3 nucleotides read TGTGCCAGCCAAGCGGGAGCCTACGAGCAGTACTTC. V is TRBV7-9 and J is TRBJ2-7; 8 nucleotides align to TRBD2. The V gene end was trimmed by 8 bases and the J gene end by 2 bases; junction bases not matched to a gene: 2. The germline CDR1 and CDR2 sequences are SEHNR and FQNEAQ (reference sequence). CDR3 size: 12 residues.

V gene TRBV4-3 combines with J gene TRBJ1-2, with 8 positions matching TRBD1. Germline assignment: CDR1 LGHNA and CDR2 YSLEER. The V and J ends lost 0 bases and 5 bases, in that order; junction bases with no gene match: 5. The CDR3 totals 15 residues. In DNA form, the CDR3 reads TGCGCCAGCAGCCAAGATACAGGGGGAGGGTATGGCTACACCTTC. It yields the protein CASSQDTGGGYGYTF.

The CDR3 loop reads CASSIQGTGNTIYF. As DNA, the CDR3 is TGTGCCAGCAGCATACAGGGAACTGGAAACACCATATATTTT. This chain links TRBV11-2 with TRBJ1-3; possible D gene TRBD1, 6 bases. Trimming shortened V by 5 bases and J by 2 bases, and 10 bases separated the two germline ends. The germline V gene encodes CDR1 SGHAT and CDR2 FQNNGV. The CDR3 is 14 residues long.

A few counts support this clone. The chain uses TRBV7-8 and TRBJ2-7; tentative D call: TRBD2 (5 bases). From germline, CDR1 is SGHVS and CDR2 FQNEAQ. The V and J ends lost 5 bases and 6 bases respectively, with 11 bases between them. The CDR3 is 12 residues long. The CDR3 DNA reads TGTGCCAGCAGCGGCAGGACTCTCGAGCAGTACTTC. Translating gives CASSGRTLEQYF.

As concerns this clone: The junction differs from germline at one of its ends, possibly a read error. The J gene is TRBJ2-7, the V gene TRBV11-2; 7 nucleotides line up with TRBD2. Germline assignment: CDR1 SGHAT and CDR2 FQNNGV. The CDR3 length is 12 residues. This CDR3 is CASSSGGTYGVF. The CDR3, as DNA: TGTGCCAGCAGCTCCGGGGGGACCTACGGAGTCTTC.

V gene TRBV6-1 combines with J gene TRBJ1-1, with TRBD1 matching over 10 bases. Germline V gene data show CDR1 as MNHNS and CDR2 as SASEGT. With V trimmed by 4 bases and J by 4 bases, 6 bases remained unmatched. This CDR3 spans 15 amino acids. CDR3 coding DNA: TGTGCCAGCAGTGGTCCCGGACAGGGGGGCACTGAAGCTTTCTTT. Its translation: CASSGPGQGGTEAFF.

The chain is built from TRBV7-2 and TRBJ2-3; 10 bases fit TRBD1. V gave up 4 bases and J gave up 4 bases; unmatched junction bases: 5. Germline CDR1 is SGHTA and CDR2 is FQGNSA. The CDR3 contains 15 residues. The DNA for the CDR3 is TGTGCCAGCAGCTCCAGACAGGGGGCCGCAGATACGCAGTATTTT. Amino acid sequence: CASSSRQGAADTQYF. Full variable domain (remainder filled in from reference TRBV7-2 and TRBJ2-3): GAGVSQSPSNKVTEKGKDVELRCDPISGHTALYWYRQSLGQGLEFLIYFQGNSAPDKSGLPSDRFSAERTGGSVSTLTIQRTQQEDSAVYLCASSSRQGAADTQYFGPGTRLTVL.